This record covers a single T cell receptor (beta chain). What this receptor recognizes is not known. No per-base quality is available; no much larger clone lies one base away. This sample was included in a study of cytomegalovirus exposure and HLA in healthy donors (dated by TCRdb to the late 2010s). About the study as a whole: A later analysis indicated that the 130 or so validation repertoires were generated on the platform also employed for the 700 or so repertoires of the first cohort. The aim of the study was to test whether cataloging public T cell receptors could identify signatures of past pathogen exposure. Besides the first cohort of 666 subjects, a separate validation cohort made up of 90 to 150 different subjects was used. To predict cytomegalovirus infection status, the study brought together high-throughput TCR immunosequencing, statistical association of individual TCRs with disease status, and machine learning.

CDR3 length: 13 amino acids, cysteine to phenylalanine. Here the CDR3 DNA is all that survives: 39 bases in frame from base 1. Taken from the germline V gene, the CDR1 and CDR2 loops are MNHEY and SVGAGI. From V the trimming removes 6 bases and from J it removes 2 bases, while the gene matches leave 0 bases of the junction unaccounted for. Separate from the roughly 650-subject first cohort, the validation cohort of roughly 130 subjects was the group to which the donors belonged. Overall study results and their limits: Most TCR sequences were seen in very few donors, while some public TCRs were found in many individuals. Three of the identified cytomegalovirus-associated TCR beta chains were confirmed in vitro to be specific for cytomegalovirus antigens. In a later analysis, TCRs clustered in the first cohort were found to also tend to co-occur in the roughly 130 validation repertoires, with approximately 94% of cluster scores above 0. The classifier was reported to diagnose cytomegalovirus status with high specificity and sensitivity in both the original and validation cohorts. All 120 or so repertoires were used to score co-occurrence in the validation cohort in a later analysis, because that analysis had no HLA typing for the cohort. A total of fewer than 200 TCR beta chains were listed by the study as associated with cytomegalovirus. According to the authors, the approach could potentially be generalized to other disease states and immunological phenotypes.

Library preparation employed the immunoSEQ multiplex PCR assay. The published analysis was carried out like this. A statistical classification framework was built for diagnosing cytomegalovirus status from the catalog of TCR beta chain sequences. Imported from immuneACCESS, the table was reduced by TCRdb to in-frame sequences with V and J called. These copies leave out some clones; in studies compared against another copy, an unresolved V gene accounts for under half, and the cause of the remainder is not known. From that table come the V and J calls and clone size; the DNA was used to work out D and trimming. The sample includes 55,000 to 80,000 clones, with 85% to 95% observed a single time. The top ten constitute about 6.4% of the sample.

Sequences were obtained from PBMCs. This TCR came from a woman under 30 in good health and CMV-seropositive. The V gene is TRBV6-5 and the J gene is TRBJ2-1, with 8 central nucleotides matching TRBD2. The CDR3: CASSGGAYNEQFF. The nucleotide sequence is TGTGCCAGCAGCGGGGGGGCCTACAATGAGCAGTTCTTC.